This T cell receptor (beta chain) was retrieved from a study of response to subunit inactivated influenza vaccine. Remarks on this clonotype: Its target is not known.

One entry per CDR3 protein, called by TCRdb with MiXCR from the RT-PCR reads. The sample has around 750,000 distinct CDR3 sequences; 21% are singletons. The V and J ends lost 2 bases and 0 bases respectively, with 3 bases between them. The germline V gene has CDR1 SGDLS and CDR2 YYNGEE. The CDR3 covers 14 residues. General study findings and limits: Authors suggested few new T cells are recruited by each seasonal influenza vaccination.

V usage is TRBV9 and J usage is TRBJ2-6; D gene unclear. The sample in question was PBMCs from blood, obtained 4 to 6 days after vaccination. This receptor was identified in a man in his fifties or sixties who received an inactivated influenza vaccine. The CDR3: CASSVSSGANVLTF. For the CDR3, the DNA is TGTGCCAGCAGCGTTAGCTCTGGGGCCAACGTCCTGACTTTC.